This entry lists 9 T cell receptor beta chains sequenced from one sample in a study of Tregs in tolerant kidney transplant recipients. TCRdb's copy holds only in-frame clones and misses some; the assay was immunoSEQ multiplex PCR. The table includes approximately 90,000 clones, over 85% detected once. Material: CD8+ T cells from blood. These TCRs come from a human donor in good health.

Only one count was recorded for this clone. The chain uses TRBV7-9 and TRBJ2-7; possibly TRBD2 for D (5 bases). This CDR3 is built from 17 residues. Trimming took 4 bases from V and 1 from J, leaving 20 bases between them. Germline values: CDR1 SEHNR, CDR2 FQNEAQ (reference sequence). CDR3 DNA sequence: TGTGCCAGCAGCTCCCCCCTAGGCCCGACTATTTCCTACGAGCAGTACTTC. Residues: CASSSPLGPTISYEQYF.

The genes are TRBV5-1 and TRBJ2-1, with D perhaps matching TRBD1 (6 bases). Germline loops: CDR1 SGHRS, CDR2 YFSETQ. Trimming left V 4 bases short and J 0 bases short, with 14 bases between. The CDR3 loop spans 16 amino acids. The CDR3 DNA is TGCGCCAGCAGCCCCGCGTCAGGGGCCTCCTACAATGAGCAGTTCTTC. Its protein product is CASSPASGASYNEQFF.

CDR3 coding DNA: TGCGCCAGCAGCGAACGGACAGGGAGGAATGAAAAACTGTTTTTT. The encoded protein is CASSERTGRNEKLFF. This chain links TRBV5-1 with TRBJ1-4; 8 bases line up with TRBD1. The CDR3 contains 15 residues. Germline CDR1 reads SGHRS; CDR2 reads YFSETQ. V lost 4 bases and J lost 5; bases outside the gene matches: 7.

V is TRBV6-1 and J is TRBJ1-1, with TRBD1 matching over 11 bases. CDR1 is MNHNS, CDR2 SASEGT, per germline. The CDR3 extends over 12 amino acids. Germline trimming cut 11 bases from V and 5 bases from J; bases unmatched to any gene: 4. The CDR3 DNA reads as TGTGCCGGACAGGGGGCTTGGACTGAAGCTTTCTTT. Translated: CAGQGAWTEAFF.

J is TRBJ2-2 and V is TRBV13; 7 bases align to TRBD1. The V segment lost 4 bases and the J segment 0 bases; nucleotides outside the gene matches: 5. Germline CDR1 is PRHDT and CDR2 is FYEKMQ (reference sequence). The CDR3 totals 16 residues. The CDR3 loop reads CASSSQGHSNTGELFF. The CDR3 nucleotides read TGTGCCAGCAGCTCACAGGGGCACTCGAACACCGGGGAGCTGTTTTTT.

The J gene is TRBJ1-2, the V gene TRBV19; D uncertain. Germline CDR1 LNHDA, CDR2 SQIVND (reference sequence). The CDR3 covers 15 residues. V was trimmed by 1 base and J by 2 bases, leaving 11 bases between them. The CDR3 loop reads CASSIVVGTNYGYTF. The CDR3 DNA reads TGTGCCAGTAGTATAGTAGTTGGCACGAACTATGGCTACACCTTC.

The rearrangement uses TRBV19 and TRBJ2-7; D gene unclear. The CDR3 consists of 14 residues. V lost 2 bases and J lost 7, with 15 bases in between. Germline V gives CDR1 LNHDA, CDR2 SQIVND (reference sequence). CDR3 DNA: TGTGCCAGTAGTATAAACCTAGGAAAGAAGGAGCAGTACTTC. It specifies CASSINLGKKEQYF.

This sequence joins TRBV27 and TRBJ2-1; no clear D gene. The CDR3 sequence is 13 residues long. V lost 6 bases to trimming and J lost 4 bases, with 10 bases between them. The germline V gene has CDR1 MNHEY and CDR2 SMNVEV (reference sequence). The chain's CDR3 is CASRALPYNEQFF. Here the CDR3 DNA reads TGTGCCAGCAGGGCTCTACCGTACAATGAGCAGTTCTTC.

This chain uses TRBV30 with TRBJ1-2; the D is unclear. The CDR3 covers 12 residues. Trimming removed 3 bases at V and 0 bases at J, with 5 bases between. From germline, CDR1 is GTSNPN and CDR2 SVGIG (reference sequence). The CDR3 coding sequence is TGTGCCTGGAGCACCTCTAACTATGGCTACACCTTC. This gives the protein CAWSTSNYGYTF.